Below, 9 T cell receptor beta chains from the same sample are listed, as sequenced in a study of patients and donors after allogeneic stem cell transplantation. TCRdb fed the RT-PCR reads into MiXCR, producing one record per CDR3 protein. The sample has about 110,000 distinct CDR3 sequences, less than 45% seen once. The specimen was blood, either unsorted or a sorted T cell fraction (not recorded which). The source is a human donor who was either an allogeneic HSCT recipient or a stem cell or donor lymphocyte infusion donor (not recorded which). It is not recorded whose cells these are; they may come from a transplant donor.

This clonotype came up a few times. The chain employs TRBV7-2 and TRBJ2-1; D may be TRBD2 (5 bases). The V gene lost 2 bases and the J gene lost 13 bases, with 15 bases spanning the gap. The CDR3 loop spans 13 amino acids. Germline CDR1 reads SGHTA; CDR2 reads FQGNSA. The CDR3 DNA is TGTGCCAGCAGCTTATACTCGGCGGGTGGACAGTTCTTC. It translates to CASSLYSAGGQFF.

This clonotype was counted between two and nine times. The chain has TRBV11-2 and TRBJ1-1; TRBD1 might be the D (5 bases). V gave up 2 bases and J gave up 4 bases, with 11 bases separating them. Germline V gene sequence: CDR1 SGHAT, CDR2 FQNNGV. This CDR3 comprises 14 residues. CDR3 nucleotides: TGTGCCAGCAGCTTATCTACAGGAGGCACTGAAGCTTTCTTT. Its protein product is CASSLSTGGTEAFF.

The chain is built from TRBV14 and TRBJ2-7; perhaps TRBD1 as D (5 bases). Germline CDR1 reads SGHDN; CDR2 reads FVKESK. The germline V and J ends were trimmed by 1 base and 4 bases, with 8 bases remaining between them. This CDR3 is built from 13 residues. The CDR3 is CASSQVSGYEQYF. The CDR3 DNA reads as TGTGCCAGCAGCCAAGTATCAGGGTACGAGCAGTACTTC.

This clonotype was detected a few times. The rearrangement uses TRBV7-2 and TRBJ2-2, with 11 bases aligning to TRBD2. The CDR3 is 15 amino acids. The J segment lost 0 bases and the V segment lost 6 bases, leaving 0 bases of the junction unmatched. Germline assignment: CDR1 SGHTA and CDR2 FQGNSA. CDR3 sequence reads: CASRLAGANTGELFF. CDR3 coding DNA: TGTGCCAGCAGACTAGCGGGAGCGAACACCGGGGAGCTGTTTTTT. The variable domain in full, completed from reference TRBV7-2 and TRBJ2-2, reads GAGVSQSPSNKVTEKGKDVELRCDPISGHTALYWYRQSLGQGLEFLIYFQGNSAPDKSGLPSDRFSAERTGGSVSTLTIQRTQQEDSAVYLCASRLAGANTGELFFGEGSRLTVL.

The chain joins TRBV29-1 to TRBJ2-3, with D possibly TRBD2 on 5 matching bases. Germline-derived CDR1 and CDR2 are SQVTM and ANQGSEA. Trimming took off 4 bases at V and 1 base at J, with 12 bases between the two ends. This CDR3 is built from 14 residues. Here the CDR3 reads CSVGERYGTDTQYF. In nucleotides, the CDR3 is TGCAGCGTTGGGGAGAGGTATGGCACAGATACGCAGTATTTT.

This clonotype was recorded a few times. The CDR3 DNA sequence: TGTGCCAGCAGTTCGTATAGCCTCGAAGCTTTCTTT. Translation: CASSSYSLEAFF. The V gene is TRBV12-3 or TRBV12-4, the J gene TRBJ1-1; D is unclear. This CDR3 region has 12 residues. V lost 4 bases, J lost 8 bases, and 11 bases lay in between.

The rearrangement uses TRBV12-3 or TRBV12-4 and TRBJ2-7; 12 positions match TRBD2. The junction had 1 base not matched to a gene; V was cut back by 3 bases and J by 4 bases. The CDR3 is made up of 14 amino acids. The CDR3 reads CASSFTSGRYEQYF. The CDR3 region has the DNA TGTGCCAGCAGTTTTACTAGCGGGAGGTACGAGCAGTACTTC.

This chain uses TRBV28 with TRBJ2-2, with 9 bases aligning to TRBD1. The CDR3 loop spans 17 amino acids. Germline CDR1 reads MDHEN; CDR2 reads SYDVKM. The V gene end was trimmed by 5 bases and the J gene end by 5 bases; junction bases not matched to a gene: 12. This CDR3 reads CASSVQSGTGPTGELFF. DNA for the CDR3: TGTGCCAGCAGTGTCCAATCCGGGACAGGGCCAACCGGGGAGCTGTTTTTT.

The rearrangement uses TRBV19 and TRBJ1-5; a possible D gene is TRBD1 (5 bases). Germline V CDR1 and CDR2: LNHDA, SQIVND (reference sequence). The CDR3 consists of 10 residues. Between the trimmed V and J ends, which lost 7 bases and 11 bases, there was a span of 9 bases. The CDR3 is CASMGRTQHF. The DNA for the CDR3 is TGTGCCAGTATGGGGCGTACCCAGCATTTT.